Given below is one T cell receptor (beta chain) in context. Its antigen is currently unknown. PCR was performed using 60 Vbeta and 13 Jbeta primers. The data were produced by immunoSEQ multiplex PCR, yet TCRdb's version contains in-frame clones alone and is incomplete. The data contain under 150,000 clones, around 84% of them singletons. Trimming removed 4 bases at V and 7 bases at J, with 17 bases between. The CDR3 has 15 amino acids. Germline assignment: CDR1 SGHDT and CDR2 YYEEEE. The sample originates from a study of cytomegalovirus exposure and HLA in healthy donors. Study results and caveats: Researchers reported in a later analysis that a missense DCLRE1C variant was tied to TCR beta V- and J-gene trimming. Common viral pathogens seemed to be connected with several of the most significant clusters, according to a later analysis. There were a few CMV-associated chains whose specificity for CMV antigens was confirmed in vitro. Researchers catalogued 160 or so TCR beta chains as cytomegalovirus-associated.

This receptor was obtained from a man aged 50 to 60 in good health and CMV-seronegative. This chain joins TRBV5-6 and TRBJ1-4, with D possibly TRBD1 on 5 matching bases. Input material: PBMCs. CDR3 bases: TGTGCCAGCAGCAAGACCGGGCTGGGGGGTGAAAAACTGTTTTTT. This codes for CASSKTGLGGEKLFF.